The clone carrying this T cell receptor (beta chain) has a handful of counts. The antigen is unknown. This entry comes from a study of T cells in localized non-small cell lung cancer. Study-level findings and limits: Since sequencing was restricted to only one region of the tumor, intratumor heterogeneity remains a possibility. Out of the top 100 tumor clones, a median 57 were seen in adjacent lung. Higher T cell density in the blood was associated with longer overall survival, whereas higher adjacent-lung clonality associated with shorter survival. Clonality of T cells reached its maximum in uninvolved adjacent lung, surpassing tumor.

Germline V gives CDR1 GTSNPN, CDR2 SVGIG (reference sequence). CDR3 length: 13 amino acids. Trimming took 7 bases from V and 3 from J, leaving 15 bases between them. Sequencing used immunoSEQ multiplex PCR; TCRdb keeps in-frame clones, though not all of them. This repertoire shows 2,000 to 3,000 clones, almost 35% found once; its top ten account for roughly 15%. This chain joins TRBV30 and TRBJ1-1; tentatively, D is TRBD1 (5 bases). Specimen: lung tumor tissue, collected before any cancer treatment. The receptor comes from a man aged 40 to 75 with stage II lung adenocarcinoma. The CDR3 bases are TGTGCCTCCTCATTGACAGAGCACACTGAAGCTTTCTTT. Its protein product is CASSLTEHTEAFF.